These 28 T cell receptor beta chains were sequenced from one sample in a study of Ad26.COV2.S vaccination and SARS-CoV-2 variants (TCRdb year 2021). Library construction relied on the immunoSEQ multiplex PCR assay. As stored in TCRdb, this immuneACCESS dataset retains in-frame rearrangements with V and J assigned. A fraction of the clones does not appear; measured against another copy, unresolved V genes explain less than half of the discrepancy, and the remainder lacks a known reason. In this sample the table shows hundreds of thousands of clones, 80% to 90% of which occur a single time. The top ten hold about 10% of the sample. The treatment or condition label here, explained by the study, means: approximately 18 received Ad26.COV2.S at low or high dose, single or two shots; about five received placebo; per-sample allocation not given. For vaccine and placebo recipients, repertoires were sequenced using samples collected on day 63 after the first injection.

The material was peripheral blood, obtained in a trial of Ad26.COV2.S vaccine versus placebo. The receptors stem from a person aged 18-65 years who received the Ad26.COV2.S COVID-19 vaccine or a placebo.

The table lists this clone with a few counts. The genes are TRBV4-1 and TRBJ1-1; D ambiguous. The germline V gene has CDR1 MGHRA and CDR2 YSYEKL. The length of the CDR3 is 15 residues. With 0 bases removed from V and 3 bases from J, the gap between germline ends came to 11 bases. The CDR3 loop is CASSQDGQWDTEAFF. Here the CDR3 DNA reads TGCGCCAGCAGCCAAGATGGGCAGTGGGACACTGAAGCTTTCTTT.

This chain joins TRBV6-1 and TRBJ1-4, with a possible D match to TRBD1 (5 bases). Germline V lookup: CDR1 MNHNS, CDR2 SASEGT. CDR3 length equals 14 residues. Trimming pared 1 base from V and 8 bases from J, leaving 11 bases between. CDR3 sequence (DNA): TGTGCCAGCAGTGAAGGCGTGGGGCGGGAAAAACTGTTTTTT. It translates to CASSEGVGREKLFF.

Only one count was recorded for this clone. The chain joins TRBV28 to TRBJ1-2; the D gene is possibly TRBD1 (6 bases). Germline assignment: CDR1 MDHEN and CDR2 SYDVKM. CDR3 length: 13 amino acids. The V end was cut by 5 bases, the J end by 6 bases, with 13 bases between. The CDR3 region is CASSNTGFDGYTF. The CDR3 nucleotides are TGTGCCAGCAGTAATACAGGGTTCGATGGCTACACCTTC.

This sequence joins TRBV7-2 and TRBJ2-1; 12 bases line up with TRBD2. There are 18 residues in the CDR3. V shed 0 bases, J shed 3 bases, and the junction held 6 bases outside the gene matches. Germline loops: CDR1 SGHTA, CDR2 FQGNSA. The chain's CDR3 is CASSLAGGLAGLYNEQFF. The CDR3 DNA sequence: TGTGCCAGCAGCTTAGCGGGTGGACTAGCGGGACTCTACAATGAGCAGTTCTTC.

The J gene is TRBJ2-3, the V gene TRBV6-5; D ambiguous. In germline, CDR1 is MNHEY, CDR2 SVGAGI. The CDR3 consists of 14 residues. Trimming stripped 2 bases from V and 2 bases from J, with 8 bases between. The CDR3 DNA is TGTGCCAGCAGTTACGATTGGGCCACAGATACGCAGTATTTT. Its protein product is CASSYDWATDTQYF.

The CDR3 DNA is TGTGCCAGCAGCCCAGGATATGGCTACACCTTC. Encoded protein: CASSPGYGYTF. This chain connects TRBV6-2 or TRBV6-3 to TRBJ1-2; no clear D gene. The ends were cut back, 6 bases at V and 5 bases at J, with 7 bases in the middle. This CDR3 is 11 amino acids long. Germline values: CDR1 MNHEY, CDR2 SVGEGT.

The DNA of the CDR3 is TGTGCCAGCAGCTCCTCCCTAACTGGCGGGGGGTCATACACAGATACGCAGTATTTT. Amino acids: CASSSSLTGGGSYTDTQYF. The chain links TRBV7-2 to TRBJ2-3, with TRBD2 matching over 8 bases. Looked up from germline, CDR1 is SGHTA and CDR2 is FQGNSA. This CDR3 has 19 amino acids. With 4 bases clipped from V and 2 bases from J, the junction kept 17 bases outside the gene matches.

In regard to this clone: Distinct nucleotide sequences in the sample also encode this CDR3. The V and J genes are TRBV28 and TRBJ1-5; D not certain. There are 14 residues in the CDR3. Deletions cut 1 base from V and 3 bases from J, with 7 bases between. The germline V gene has CDR1 MDHEN and CDR2 SYDVKM. The CDR3 sequence is CASSLSANNQPQHF. The CDR3 bases are TGTGCCAGCAGTTTATCAGCCAACAATCAGCCCCAGCATTTT.

The chain carries TRBV7-8 and TRBJ2-1; TRBD2 matches 7 bases. V dropped 5 bases and J dropped 7; count of bases not matched to a gene: 8. This CDR3 is built from 14 residues. Germline CDR1 reads SGHVS; CDR2 reads FQNEAQ. CDR3 in DNA: TGTGCCAGCAGCCCAATGCTCGGGGGGAATGAGCAGTTCTTC. It yields the protein CASSPMLGGNEQFF.

This chain's CDR3 is CATSDYFTDTQYF. The CDR3 bases are TGTGCCACCAGTGACTACTTCACAGATACGCAGTATTTT. The chain joins TRBV24-1 to TRBJ2-3; no definite D call. CDR1 KGHDR and CDR2 SFDVKD come from the germline V gene. The ends were cut back, 4 bases at V and 2 bases at J, with 6 bases in the middle. This CDR3 spans 13 amino acids.

V is TRBV4-1 and J is TRBJ1-2; unclear D gene. Germline values: CDR1 MGHRA, CDR2 YSYEKL. This CDR3 region has 15 residues. Trimming cost V 0 bases and J 0 bases, with 8 bases left between them. CDR3 DNA: TGCGCCAGCAGCCAAGATGCCCTTTCTAACTATGGCTACACCTTC. As protein: CASSQDALSNYGYTF.

This clone has just a few counts. The gene calls are TRBV10-3 and TRBJ2-7; 10 bases map to TRBD2. CDR1 ENHRY and CDR2 SYGVKD come from the germline V gene. The CDR3 runs to 13 residues. V dropped 10 bases and J dropped 2; count of bases not matched to a gene: 5. Here the CDR3 DNA reads TGTGCCACCGGACTAGCGGAGACCTACGAGCAGTACTTC. Encoded protein: CATGLAETYEQYF.

The table lists this clone with a few counts. The chain is built from TRBV12-2 and TRBJ1-3; the table's D call, TRBD1, was not checked against the DNA. TRBV12-2 is marked as a pseudogene. The CDR3 consists of 16 residues. This chain's CDR3 is CASRFKLRDSGNTIYF. The CDR3 DNA follows: TGTGCAAGTCGCTTTAAGCTACGGGACAGCGGAAACACCATATATTTT.

The chain couples TRBV4-1 to TRBJ1-1; no definite D call. The CDR3 runs 14 residues. Germline V gene lookup returns CDR1 MGHRA and CDR2 YSYEKL. V was clipped by 0 bases and J by 1 base, with 6 bases between them. The chain's CDR3 is CASSQDDRNTEAFF. The CDR3 nucleotides are TGCGCCAGCAGCCAAGACGACCGGAACACTGAAGCTTTCTTT.

V is TRBV4-3 and J is TRBJ2-5, with a possible D match to TRBD2 (6 bases). Per the germline V gene, CDR1 is LGHNA and CDR2 is YSLEER. V lost 4 bases, J lost 5 bases, and 17 bases lay in between. The CDR3 runs to 15 residues. CDR3 coding DNA: TGCGCCAGCAGCCGCGGGGCCCGGGCTAGTGAGACCCAGTACTTC. Translated, it gives CASSRGARASETQYF.

CDR3 in DNA: TGTGCCAGCTCACCCGGGACAGGGCCAGATACGCAGTATTTT. It encodes CASSPGTGPDTQYF. The chain recombines TRBV18 with TRBJ2-3; 9 bases align to TRBD1. J gave up 4 bases and V 3 bases, and 2 bases lay outside the gene matches. The germline V gene encodes CDR1 KGHSH and CDR2 LQKENI. The length of the CDR3 is 14 residues.

The J gene is TRBJ2-7, the V gene TRBV7-9, with D possibly matching TRBD1 (6 bases). Per the germline V gene, CDR1 is SEHNR and CDR2 is FQNEAQ (reference sequence). This CDR3 is built from 14 residues. Trimming took off 4 bases at V and 3 bases at J, with 13 bases between the two ends. Here the CDR3 reads CASSSIDRIYEQYF. CDR3 sequence (DNA): TGTGCCAGCAGCTCCATAGACAGGATCTACGAGCAGTACTTC.

The chain links TRBV7-9 to TRBJ2-7; 8 bases are a match to TRBD1. CDR1 and CDR2 from the germline V gene are SEHNR and FQNEAQ (reference sequence). Trimming removed 1 base from V and 3 bases from J; junction bases left unmatched: 8. This CDR3 is 16 amino acids long. The CDR3 protein is CASSLGQGAYFYEQYF. CDR3 bases: TGTGCCAGCAGCTTAGGGCAGGGGGCTTACTTCTACGAGCAGTACTTC.

The chain couples TRBV5-1 to TRBJ2-3; the match to TRBD1 covers 9 bases. Losses at the gene ends were 3 bases for V and 10 bases for J; bases not matched to a gene: 3. CDR1 and CDR2 from the germline V gene are SGHRS and YFSETQ. This CDR3 comprises 12 residues. In nucleotides, the CDR3 is TGCGCCAGCAGCTGGGACAGGGAGGCGCAGTATTTT. Translating it yields CASSWDREAQYF. Variable domain in full (rest from reference TRBV5-1 and TRBJ2-3): KAGVTQTPRYLIKTRGQQVTLSCSPISGHRSVSWYQQTPGQGLQFLFEYFSETQRNKGNFPGRFSGRQFSNSRSEMNVSTLELGDSALYLCASSWDREAQYFGPGTRLTVL.

The chain uses TRBV19 and TRBJ2-5; D is perhaps TRBD1 (6 bases). This CDR3 spans 17 amino acids. Per germline, CDR1 LNHDA and CDR2 SQIVND (reference sequence). Between the trimmed V and J ends, which lost 2 bases and 2 bases, there was a span of 18 bases. The CDR3 loop reads CASSISLQGRRQETQYF. The CDR3 DNA reads as TGTGCCAGTAGTATATCCCTACAGGGAAGGAGACAAGAGACCCAGTACTTC.

The chain uses TRBV12-3 or TRBV12-4 and TRBJ2-5; D gene uncertain. CDR3 size: 12 residues. V dropped 8 bases and J dropped 1 base, with 8 bases sitting between them. The CDR3 DNA reads TGTGCCAGCTCAGGATTCCAAGAGACCCAGTACTTC. Its translation is CASSGFQETQYF.

The chain couples TRBV11-2 to TRBJ2-2; D is undetermined. The CDR3 contains 14 residues. Per germline, CDR1 SGHAT and CDR2 FQNNGV. V gave up 0 bases and J gave up 2 bases, with 4 bases separating them. CDR3 coding DNA: TGTGCCAGCAGCTTAGAACACAACACCGGGGAGCTGTTTTTT. Its translation: CASSLEHNTGELFF.

The CDR3 loop reads CASSLGGAAKNIQYF. The CDR3 DNA is TGTGCCAGCAGCTTAGGGGGGGCGGCCAAAAACATTCAGTACTTC. J is TRBJ2-4 and V is TRBV7-2; either TRBD1 or TRBD2 may fit D (6 bases each). Germline V CDR1 and CDR2: SGHTA, FQGNSA. The V end lost 1 base, the J end lost 1 base, and 8 bases lay between the germline ends. CDR3 size: 15 residues.

V usage is TRBV12-3 or TRBV12-4 and J usage is TRBJ2-7; 10 nucleotides line up with TRBD2. The junction had 1 base not matched to a gene; V was cut back by 4 bases and J by 4 bases. This CDR3 is built from 13 residues. In DNA, the CDR3 is TGTGCCAGCAGTTCTAGCGGGAGTTACGAGCAGTACTTC. As protein: CASSSSGSYEQYF.

This chain connects TRBV25-1 to TRBJ1-1; D unresolved. The CDR3 is made up of 15 amino acids. Germline lookup yields CDR1 MGHDK and CDR2 SYGVNS. Trimming shortened V by 4 bases and J by 1 base, and 13 bases separated the two germline ends. CDR3 region: CASSATSFGNTEAFF. The CDR3 nucleotides are TGTGCCAGCAGTGCGACTAGTTTTGGGAACACTGAAGCTTTCTTT.

This chain joins TRBV3-1 (or the pseudogene TRBV3-2) and TRBJ1-1, with unresolved D. V was clipped by 4 bases and J by 0 bases, with 6 bases between them. The CDR3 spans 13 residues. The germline V gene encodes CDR1 LGHDT and CDR2 YNNKEL (reference sequence). CDR3 amino acids: CASSPLMNTEAFF. CDR3 nucleotide sequence: TGTGCCAGCAGCCCCCTGATGAACACTGAAGCTTTCTTT.

The chain joins TRBV19 to TRBJ1-1; a weak D match, TRBD1 (5 bases). Germline V CDR1 and CDR2: LNHDA, SQIVND (reference sequence). Trimming removed 3 bases from V and 10 bases from J, with 12 bases in between. The CDR3 covers 12 residues. CDR3 coding DNA: TGTGCCAGTAGTATCGGGGACCGACGAGCTTTCTTT. This encodes CASSIGDRRAFF. The full variable domain, completed using reference TRBV19 and TRBJ1-1, is DGGITQSPKYLFRKEGQNVTLSCEQNLNHDAMYWYRQDPGQGLRLIYYSQIVNDFQKGDIAEGYSVSREKKESFPLTVTSAQKNPTAFYLCASSIGDRRAFFGQGTRLTVV.

The chain employs TRBV10-3 and TRBJ1-2; TRBD1 is a possible D gene (6 bases). Germline V gene lookup returns CDR1 ENHRY and CDR2 SYGVKD. V was clipped by 3 bases and J by 8 bases, with 19 bases between them. CDR3 length: 15 residues. The DNA of the CDR3 is TGTGCCATCAGTGACTCGGGGGTTACGGGGGGCGGCTACACCTTC. Translating it yields CAISDSGVTGGGYTF.